Listed below are T cell receptor beta chains from one sample, sequenced in a study of post-analysis software for immune sequencing data. TCRdb processed the PCR reads anew with MiXCR; each CDR3 protein has one entry. Here the sample spans almost 700,000 distinct CDR3 sequences, roughly three fifths being singletons. The specimen was blood. The source is a girl aged 2 to 9 with multiple sclerosis. Each CDR3 is given with its conserved first and last residue. Each record gives: V gene, clone size, J gene, D gene, CDR3 protein, CDR3 DNA. A D gene is named only where the DNA matches it firmly. A row's size may be missing; if present it is once, few, many or a size class.

TRBV20-1,.,TRBJ1-5,.,CSALSGLDQPQHF,TGCAGTGCCCTGTCAGGTCTCGACCAGCCCCAGCATTTT
TRBV29-1,.,TRBJ2-5,.,CSVARVSQGETQYF,TGCAGCGTTGCCCGGGTCTCCCAGGGAGAGACCCAGTACTTC
TRBV20-1,few,TRBJ2-5,TRBD2,CSARGGGNGETQYF,TGCAGTGCTAGAGGCGGGGGGAACGGGGAGACCCAGTACTTC
TRBV29-1,.,TRBJ2-2,TRBD2,CSVSERELTGELFF,TGCAGCGTTTCCGAGCGGGAGCTCACCGGGGAGCTGTTTTTT
TRBV20-1,.,TRBJ2-2,TRBD2,CSARDIYERGVIGELFF,TGCAGTGCTAGAGATATTTACGAGCGGGGGGTAATCGGGGAGCTGTTTTTT
TRBV20-1,.,TRBJ2-3,TRBD2,CSARDAGGPSDTQYF,TGCAGTGCTAGAGATGCGGGAGGGCCGTCGGATACGCAGTATTTT
TRBV10-2,.,TRBJ1-1,.,CASKTTRALNTEAFF,TGCGCCAGCAAAACAACGAGGGCCTTGAACACTGAAGCTTTCTTT
TRBV12-3/TRBV12-4,.,TRBJ2-1,TRBD2,CASSLDTSGYNEQFF,TGTGCCAGCAGTCTGGACACTAGCGGCTACAATGAGCAGTTCTTC
TRBV15,.,TRBJ2-3,.,CATSKLSPDTQYF,TGTGCCACCAGCAAGCTTTCTCCAGATACGCAGTATTTT
TRBV5-1,.,TRBJ2-1,TRBD2,CASSREERVYNEQFF,TGCGCCAGCAGCCGGGAGGAGCGGGTTTACAATGAGCAGTTCTTC
TRBV29-1,.,TRBJ2-7,.,CSVEDTGTYEQYF,TGCAGCGTTGAAGATACGGGAACCTACGAGCAGTACTTC
TRBV12-3/TRBV12-4,.,TRBJ2-5,.,CASSPETGTPVQETQYF,TGTGCCAGCAGTCCCGAGACCGGGACACCCGTTCAAGAGACCCAGTACTTC
TRBV29-1,.,TRBJ2-1,.,CSGLEDYTYNEQFF,TGCAGCGGCCTAGAAGACTACACCTACAATGAGCAGTTCTTC
TRBV10-3,.,TRBJ1-5,.,CAISESMGADDQPQHF,TGTGCCATCAGTGAGTCTATGGGGGCTGACGATCAGCCCCAGCATTTT
TRBV20-1,.,TRBJ2-7,.,CSARSQGNYEQYF,TGCAGTGCTAGATCACAGGGCAACTACGAGCAGTACTTC
TRBV7-2,few,TRBJ2-5,TRBD2,CASSPQWSSGAETQYF,TGTGCCAGCAGCCCCCAGTGGTCTAGCGGGGCGGAGACCCAGTACTTC
TRBV6-6,.,TRBJ2-1,.,CASSYSPGTEQFF,TGTGCCAGCAGTTATTCACCCGGGACTGAGCAGTTCTTC
TRBV29-1,.,TRBJ2-4,TRBD1,CSVETGGGIQYF,TGCAGCGTTGAGACAGGGGGAGGCATTCAGTACTTC
TRBV12-3/TRBV12-4,many,TRBJ1-2,.,CASSLTVNYGYTF,TGTGCCAGCAGCCTGACGGTGAACTATGGCTACACCTTC
TRBV29-1,.,TRBJ1-2,.,CSVDRSVRGAHDYGYTF,TGCAGCGTTGACCGGTCGGTGAGGGGGGCGCATGACTATGGCTACACCTTC
TRBV4-1,.,TRBJ1-5,TRBD1,CASSPDRFFSNQPQHF,TGCGCCAGCAGCCCGGACAGGTTTTTTAGCAATCAGCCCCAGCATTTT
TRBV7-2,.,TRBJ1-1,.,CASSLEPGLNTEAFF,TGTGCCAGCAGCTTAGAACCGGGGTTGAACACTGAAGCTTTCTTT
TRBV15,.,TRBJ1-4,.,CATRVGTHAGEKLFF,TGTGCCACCAGGGTCGGGACCCACGCCGGGGAAAAACTGTTTTTT
TRBV7-9,few,TRBJ2-7,.,CASSLGGLGGYYYEQYF,TGTGCCAGCAGCTTGGGGGGCCTGGGGGGTTACTACTACGAGCAGTACTTC
TRBV2,.,TRBJ2-3,TRBD2,CASQLAGRIDTQYF,TGTGCCAGTCAACTAGCGGGGAGGATAGATACGCAGTATTTT
TRBV25-1,.,TRBJ2-5,.,CASSPRREKETQYF,TGTGCCAGCAGTCCCCGCCGGGAGAAAGAGACCCAGTACTTC
TRBV6-1,few,TRBJ2-5,.,CASSEYETAETQYF,TGTGCCAGCAGTGAATACGAGACAGCAGAGACCCAGTACTTC
TRBV20-1,.,TRBJ2-1,TRBD2,CSASPSGTSYNEQFF,TGCAGTGCTAGTCCAAGCGGGACTTCCTACAATGAGCAGTTCTTC
TRBV5-5,.,TRBJ2-3,TRBD2,CASSSSGTSGGGDTQYF,TGTGCCAGCAGCTCTTCCGGGACTAGCGGGGGCGGTGATACGCAGTATTTT
TRBV7-9,.,TRBJ2-5,TRBD2,CASSSWTSEKAQYF,TGTGCCAGCAGCTCCTGGACTAGCGAGAAGGCCCAGTACTTC
TRBV7-2,.,TRBJ2-7,.,CASSLRGGGHEQYF,TGTGCCAGCAGCTTAAGGGGCGGAGGCCACGAGCAGTACTTC
TRBV6-5,few,TRBJ1-1,.,CASSFRTENTEAFF,TGTGCCAGCAGTTTCAGGACGGAGAACACTGAAGCTTTCTTT
TRBV5-1,.,TRBJ2-3,.,CASSLYRASRTDTQYF,TGCGCCAGCAGCTTGTATCGGGCGAGTAGGACAGATACGCAGTATTTT
TRBV28,few,TRBJ2-5,TRBD1,CASSAQTGRETQYF,TGTGCCAGCAGTGCACAGACAGGGAGAGAGACCCAGTACTTC
TRBV5-1,.,TRBJ2-7,TRBD1,CASSLDGTATYEQYF,TGCGCCAGCAGCCTGGATGGGACAGCTACCTACGAGCAGTACTTC
TRBV2,.,TRBJ2-2,.,CASSVLNTGELFF,TGTGCCAGCAGTGTCCTAAACACCGGGGAGCTGTTTTTT
TRBV20-1,.,TRBJ1-6,.,CSARPDNLSPLHF,TGCAGTGCTAGACCGGACAATCTTTCACCCCTCCACTTT
TRBV7-2,.,TRBJ2-1,TRBD2,CASSGTSGRVNEQFF,TGTGCCAGCAGCGGAACTAGCGGGAGGGTCAATGAGCAGTTCTTC
TRBV20-1,.,TRBJ2-1,TRBD2,CSARLAGDSFNEQFF,TGCAGTGCCAGACTAGCGGGAGATAGTTTTAATGAGCAGTTCTTC
TRBV29-1,.,TRBJ2-2,.,CSVERGTGELFF,TGCAGCGTTGAACGGGGCACCGGGGAGCTGTTTTTT
TRBV10-3,few,TRBJ2-7,.,CAISVAPTYEQYF,TGTGCCATCAGTGTGGCGCCGACCTACGAGCAGTACTTC
TRBV9,.,TRBJ1-4,.,CASSPGGGGVEKLFF,TGTGCCAGCAGCCCAGGTGGGGGGGGCGTTGAAAAACTGTTTTTT
TRBV12-3/TRBV12-4,few,TRBJ2-1,.,CASTTSVPSYNEQFF,TGTGCCAGCACCACAAGCGTTCCCTCCTACAATGAGCAGTTCTTC
TRBV12-3/TRBV12-4,.,TRBJ2-7,TRBD1,CASSPSGQATYEQYF,TGTGCCAGCAGTCCCTCGGGACAGGCGACCTACGAGCAGTACTTC
TRBV4-1,.,TRBJ2-1,.,CASSQDFGSRLRTYNEQFF,TGCGCCAGCAGCCAAGATTTCGGTAGCCGGCTGCGCACCTACAATGAGCAGTTCTTC
TRBV10-3,few,TRBJ1-2,.,CAISGPGQGSYGYTF,TGTGCCATCAGTGGCCCGGGGCAGGGGAGCTATGGCTACACCTTC
TRBV20-1,.,TRBJ2-3,TRBD2,CSAWRGGADTQYF,TGCAGTGCCTGGCGGGGGGGGGCAGATACGCAGTATTTT
TRBV2,.,TRBJ2-7,TRBD2,CASRKRGDLTYEQYF,TGTGCCAGCAGAAAGCGGGGGGATCTGACCTACGAGCAGTACTTC
TRBV5-1,once,TRBJ2-5,TRBD1,CASSTDRGIRASETQYF,TGCGCCAGCAGCACGGACAGGGGAATAAGGGCATCAGAGACCCAGTACTTC
TRBV28,.,TRBJ2-7,.,CASSSGHPSVLYF,TGTGCCAGCAGTTCGGGACATCCCTCGGTCCTGTACTTC
TRBV6-5,few,TRBJ2-7,TRBD2,CASSPLLAGFPYEQYF,TGTGCCAGCAGCCCCCTACTAGCGGGATTCCCCTACGAGCAGTACTTC
TRBV18,.,TRBJ2-7,TRBD1,CASSPRDRNEQYF,TGTGCCAGCTCACCCCGGGACAGAAACGAGCAGTACTTC
TRBV7-9,.,TRBJ1-2,.,CASSPAGTHYGYTF,TGTGCCAGCAGCCCCGCGGGGACCCACTATGGCTACACCTTC
TRBV7-2,few,TRBJ2-5,.,CASSVGWRFVETQYF,TGTGCCAGCAGCGTAGGGTGGAGGTTCGTAGAGACCCAGTACTTC
TRBV6-2/TRBV6-3,.,TRBJ1-6,.,CASGGYRTERNSPLHF,TGTGCCAGCGGAGGGTATCGAACAGAGCGAAATTCACCCCTCCACTTT
TRBV6-1,.,TRBJ1-1,.,CATLPRNLNTEAFF,TGTGCCACCCTCCCCCGGAATCTGAACACTGAAGCTTTCTTT
TRBV29-1,once,TRBJ1-2,TRBD1,CSSTDRVHGYTF,TGCAGCTCAACGGACAGGGTCCATGGCTACACCTTC
TRBV7-2,few,TRBJ2-3,TRBD2,CASRWTSGGGVTDTQYF,TGTGCCAGCAGGTGGACTAGCGGGGGTGGTGTGACAGATACGCAGTATTTT